This T cell receptor beta chain stems from a study of T cells in Graves' hyperthyroidism and ophthalmopathy. Findings of the study overall: Among clonotypes expanded in thyroid above 0.001, most were also found in blood. Through a model of 13 V-J features, ophthalmopathy was separated from stable hyperthyroidism.

As for this clonotype: Its antigen remains unknown.

Germline lookup yields CDR1 SGHVS and CDR2 FNYEAQ. The ends lost 6 bases at V and 1 base at J; junction bases unmatched: 10. This CDR3 is 18 amino acids long. Graves' hyperthyroidism is called stable when ophthalmopathy does not progress within 18 months. Together with thyroid ultrasound, orbital computed tomography, serum thyroxine and TRAb, clinical symptoms were used for diagnoses. The source material, RNA transcripts, was used to amplify TCR beta CDR3 regions. An initial round of RT-PCR targeting the TCR CDR3 relied on the HTBI primer set. One entry per CDR3 protein results from TCRdb running MiXCR on the multiplex PCR reads. Of roughly 800,000 distinct CDR3 sequences in the sample, roughly 40% were seen once.

The chain joins TRBV7-6 to TRBJ2-2; 11 nucleotides line up with TRBD1. The origin of this receptor is a man aged 18 to 30 with Graves' hyperthyroidism. The sequencing sample was made of blood. The CDR3 DNA is TGTGCCAGCAGAGGACGGACAGGGGGCAAGCTGAACACCGGGGAGCTGTTTTTT. Its protein product is CASRGRTGGKLNTGELFF.